This entry describes one T cell receptor beta chain. The record originates from a study of blood T cell repertoires in COVID-19. Study-wide context: COVID-19 samples, acute and convalescent, were from the United States, Italy and Spain.

Original processing methods: Estimation of nucleated cell counts relied on the amplification of reference gene primers. The data were produced by immunoSEQ multiplex PCR, yet TCRdb's version contains in-frame clones alone and is incomplete. Clone size and the V and J calls come from that table; the DNA yielded D and trimming. The table lists 300,000 to 350,000 clones, about 83% of them singletons. The CDR3 sequence is 17 residues long. The germline V gene has CDR1 MGHDK and CDR2 SYGVNS. V dropped 1 base and J dropped 6; count of bases not matched to a gene: 8. This TCR was recovered from a young man with active or convalescent COVID-19. The sample comprised peripheral blood. The rearrangement links TRBV25-1 to TRBJ2-2, with 10 positions matching TRBD2. The CDR3 nucleotides are TGTGCCAGCAGTGAATCCGGCCTAGCGGGAGTGGCCGGGGAGCTGTTTTTT. As protein: CASSESGLAGVAGELFF.